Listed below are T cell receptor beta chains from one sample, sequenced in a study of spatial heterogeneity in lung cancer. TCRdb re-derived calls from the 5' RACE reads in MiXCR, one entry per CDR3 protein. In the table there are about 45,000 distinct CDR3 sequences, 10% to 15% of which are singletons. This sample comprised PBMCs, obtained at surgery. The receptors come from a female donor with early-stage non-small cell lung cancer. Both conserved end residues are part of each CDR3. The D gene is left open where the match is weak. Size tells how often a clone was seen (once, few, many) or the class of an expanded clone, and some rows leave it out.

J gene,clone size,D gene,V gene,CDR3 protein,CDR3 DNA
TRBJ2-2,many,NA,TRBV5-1,CASSGQGPMSTGELFF,TGCGCCAGCAGTGGGCAGGGGCCCATGAGCACCGGGGAGCTGTTTTTT
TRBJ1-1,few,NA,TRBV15,CATSRDDMENTEAFF,TGTGCCACCAGCAGAGATGATATGGAGAACACTGAAGCTTTCTTT
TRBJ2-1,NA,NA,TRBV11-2,CASSLLSGNNEQFF,TGTGCCAGCAGCTTACTATCCGGGAACAATGAGCAGTTCTTC
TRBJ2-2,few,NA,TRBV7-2,CASSFHGAAFSGTGELFF,TGTGCCAGCAGCTTTCATGGGGCCGCATTCTCGGGCACCGGGGAGCTGTTTTTT
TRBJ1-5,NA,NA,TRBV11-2,CASSFGTAETQHF,TGTGCCAGCAGCTTTGGCACAGCGGAGACCCAGCATTTT
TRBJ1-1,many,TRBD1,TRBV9,CASSVGRDRGTEAFF,TGTGCCAGCAGCGTAGGGAGGGACAGGGGAACTGAAGCTTTCTTT
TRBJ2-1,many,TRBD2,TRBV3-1,CASSQEGGPAGNEQFF,TGTGCCAGCAGCCAAGAAGGAGGGCCAGCGGGGAATGAGCAGTTCTTC
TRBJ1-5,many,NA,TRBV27,CASSLFRTDNQPQHF,TGTGCCAGCAGTTTATTTAGGACAGACAATCAGCCCCAGCATTTT
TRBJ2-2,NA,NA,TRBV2,CASIRYGGELFF,TGTGCCAGCATTAGATACGGCGGGGAGCTGTTTTTT
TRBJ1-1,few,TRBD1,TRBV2,CASTPSGTGGEAFF,TGTGCCAGCACCCCTAGCGGGACAGGGGGAGAAGCTTTCTTT
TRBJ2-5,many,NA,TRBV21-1,CASSKDDSNQETQYF,TGTGCCAGCAGCAAAGACGACAGTAACCAAGAGACCCAGTACTTC
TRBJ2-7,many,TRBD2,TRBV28,CASSFGGSAEQYF,TGTGCCAGCAGTTTCGGGGGGTCCGCCGAGCAGTACTTC
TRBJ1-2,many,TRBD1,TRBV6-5,CASSLSRGVYGYTF,TGTGCCAGCAGTTTAAGCAGGGGGGTCTATGGCTACACCTTC
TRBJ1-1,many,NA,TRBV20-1,CSADSTGMNTEAFF,TGCAGTGCCGACTCCACAGGGATGAACACTGAAGCTTTCTTT
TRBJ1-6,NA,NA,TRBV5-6,CASSLEGRGNSPLHF,TGTGCCAGCAGCTTGGAAGGCAGGGGTAATTCACCCCTCCACTTT
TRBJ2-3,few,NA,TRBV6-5,CASSRSPGGRGDTQYF,TGTGCCAGCAGTCGAAGCCCCGGGGGCCGAGGAGATACGCAGTATTTT
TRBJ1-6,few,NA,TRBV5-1,CASSLGVVGYNSPLHF,TGCGCCAGCAGCTTGGGGGTTGTAGGATATAATTCACCCCTCCACTTT
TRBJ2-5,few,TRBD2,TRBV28,CATTLAGVQETQYF,TGTGCCACCACCCTAGCGGGGGTCCAAGAGACCCAGTACTTC
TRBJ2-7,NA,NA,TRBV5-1,CASSLSGTTYEQYF,TGCGCCAGCAGCTTGTCAGGGACCACCTACGAGCAGTACTTC
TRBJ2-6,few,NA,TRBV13,CASSLGSQGIGANVLTF,TGTGCCAGCAGCTTAGGTTCACAGGGTATTGGGGCCAACGTCCTGACTTTC
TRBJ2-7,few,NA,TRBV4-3,CASSQENSYEQYF,TGCGCCAGCAGCCAAGAGAACAGTTACGAGCAGTACTTC
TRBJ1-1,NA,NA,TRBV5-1,CASSIDGGWSEAFF,TGCGCCAGCAGCATTGACGGGGGCTGGAGTGAAGCTTTCTTT
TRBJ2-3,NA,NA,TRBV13,CASSLRGLPDTQYF,TGTGCCAGCAGCCTCCGCGGACTGCCTGATACGCAGTATTTT
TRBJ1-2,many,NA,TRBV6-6,CASSRGGVDYGYTF,TGTGCCAGCAGCCGGGGAGGGGTAGACTATGGCTACACCTTC
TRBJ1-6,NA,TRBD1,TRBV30,CAWGTGQFNSPLHF,TGTGCCTGGGGCACGGGACAGTTTAATTCACCCCTCCACTTT
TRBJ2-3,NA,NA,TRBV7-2,CVSSSLYRAADTQYF,TGTGTCAGCAGCTCCCTGTATAGGGCTGCAGATACGCAGTATTTT
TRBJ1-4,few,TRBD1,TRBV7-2,CASSFDRGNEKLFF,TGTGCCAGCAGCTTTGACAGGGGTAACGAAAAACTGTTTTTT
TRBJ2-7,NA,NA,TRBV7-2,CASSLWYEQYF,TGTGCCAGCAGCTTATGGTATGAGCAGTACTTC
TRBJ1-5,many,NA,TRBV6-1,CASSSEGRMVNQPQHF,TGTGCCAGCAGTTCCGAGGGACGAATGGTAAATCAGCCCCAGCATTTT
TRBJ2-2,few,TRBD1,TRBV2,CASRMTGANTGELFF,TGTGCCAGCAGAATGACAGGGGCCAACACCGGGGAGCTGTTTTTT
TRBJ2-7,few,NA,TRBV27,CASGAPRESGSYEQYF,TGTGCCAGCGGCGCCCCTAGAGAATCGGGGTCCTACGAGCAGTACTTC
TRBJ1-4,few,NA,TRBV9,CASSALRDNEKLFF,TGTGCCAGCAGCGCTCTCCGAGATAATGAAAAACTGTTTTTT
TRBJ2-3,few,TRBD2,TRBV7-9,CASSLTRGGQPDTQYF,TGTGCCAGCAGCTTAACCCGGGGGGGCCAGCCAGATACGCAGTATTTT
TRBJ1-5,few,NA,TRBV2,CASSASGVYQPQHF,TGTGCCAGCAGTGCCAGTGGGGTTTATCAGCCCCAGCATTTT
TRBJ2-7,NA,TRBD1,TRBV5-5,CASSLVRQGVEQYF,TGTGCCAGCAGCTTGGTTCGACAGGGTGTCGAGCAGTACTTC
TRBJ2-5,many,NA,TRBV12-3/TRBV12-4,CASSLTPETQYF,TGTGCCAGCAGTTTAACTCCCGAGACCCAGTACTTC
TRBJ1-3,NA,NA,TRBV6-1,CASSPGGNTIYF,TGTGCCAGCAGCCCCGGGGGAAACACCATATATTTT
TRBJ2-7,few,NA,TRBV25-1,CASSEPGPVYEQYF,TGTGCCAGCAGTGAACCCGGCCCCGTTTACGAGCAGTACTTC
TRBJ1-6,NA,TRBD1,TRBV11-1,CASSLKDRDSPLHF,TGTGCCAGCAGCTTAAAAGACAGGGACTCACCCCTCCACTTT
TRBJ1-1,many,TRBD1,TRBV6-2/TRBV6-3,CASTLTGEGTEAFF,TGTGCCAGCACCCTGACAGGGGAGGGAACTGAAGCTTTCTTT
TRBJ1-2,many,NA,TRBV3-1,CASSQDEFSYGYTF,TGTGCCAGCAGCCAAGATGAGTTTTCATATGGCTACACCTTC
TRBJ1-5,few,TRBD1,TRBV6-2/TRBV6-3,CASRDREPQHF,TGTGCCAGCAGGGACAGGGAGCCCCAGCATTTT
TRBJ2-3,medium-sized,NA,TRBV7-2,CASSLGQGSTDTQYF,TGTGCCAGCAGCTTAGGCCAGGGCAGCACAGATACGCAGTATTTT
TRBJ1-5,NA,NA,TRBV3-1,CASSQVRDINQPQHF,TGTGCCAGCAGCCAAGTGAGGGACATCAATCAGCCCCAGCATTTT
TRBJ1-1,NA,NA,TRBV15,CATSRGPGRNEAFF,TGTGCCACCAGCAGAGGTCCAGGAAGGAATGAAGCTTTCTTT
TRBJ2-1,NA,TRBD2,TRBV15,CATSRPGLAGNEQFF,TGTGCCACCAGCAGACCGGGACTAGCGGGGAATGAGCAGTTCTTC
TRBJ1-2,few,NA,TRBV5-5,CASSLDRWGWAANYGYTF,TGTGCCAGCAGCTTGGACCGCTGGGGTTGGGCTGCTAACTATGGCTACACCTTC
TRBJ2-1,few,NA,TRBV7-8,CASSLGVLGSYNEQFF,TGTGCCAGCAGCTTGGGGGTCCTGGGCTCCTACAATGAGCAGTTCTTC